The source of this TCR beta chain is a study of blood T cell repertoires in COVID-19. Study in general: Samples taken during acute and convalescent COVID-19 were collected in the United States, Italy and Spain.

Clones were read by immunoSEQ multiplex PCR, and TCRdb kept only the in-frame ones, dropping some. The data show more than 150,000 clones, roughly 89% seen once. Sequencing was performed on peripheral blood. This clonotype was sampled from a man aged 50 or older with acute or convalescent COVID-19.

The CDR3 nucleotides read TGTGCCAGCAGCCAAGATCATCTGCTACAGTCAGAAGCTTTCTTT. Translation: CASSQDHLLQSEAFF. The V and J genes are TRBV4-2 and TRBJ1-1; D ambiguous. CDR1 is LGHNA and CDR2 is YNFKEQ in the germline V gene. The CDR3 contains 15 residues. V was pared by 0 bases and J by 8 bases, with 16 bases between.